One sample yielded the 6 T cell receptor beta chains listed below, sequenced in a study of CD8 T cells in Susac syndrome (dated by TCRdb to the late 2010s). Libraries were constructed by the immunoSEQ multiplex PCR assay. RNA was extracted using the RNeasy kit, and roughly 0.5 to 1 ug of the RNA was reverse transcribed with random hexamers. TCRdb redid the processing of the public reads, applying fastp at Q25 and MiXCR, and retained in-frame beta chains. Each CDR3 protein gets just one entry, which takes the most common genes and DNA from the rows behind it. Counted in this sample were about 200,000 distinct CDR3 sequences; 85% to 95% of them appeared once. The ten biggest clones cover approximately 0.1% of the sample. Sequences were obtained from CD4+ T cells from PBMCs. These receptors were collected from a human donor in good health.

The chain uses TRBV20-1 and TRBJ2-5; 9 bases agree with TRBD2. With V trimmed by 1 base and J by 2 bases, 5 bases remained unmatched. CDR3 length: 15 residues. Germline V CDR1 and CDR2: DFQATT, SNEGSKA (reference sequence). The CDR3 coding sequence is TGCAGTGCTAGAGCCGGGCTAGCGGGACAAGAGACCCAGTACTTC. Translating it yields CSARAGLAGQETQYF.

V and J are TRBV11-3 and TRBJ1-1; D is possibly TRBD1 (6 bases). Germline V CDR1 and CDR2: SGHNT, YENEEA. Between the trimmed V and J ends, which lost 5 bases and 1 base, there was a span of 17 bases. The CDR3 spans 16 residues. CDR3 coding DNA: TGTGCCAGCAGCCCAGGGGATCCGGGCGAGAACACTGAAGCTTTCTTT. Protein: CASSPGDPGENTEAFF.

The chain couples TRBV27 to TRBJ2-7, with TRBD1 matching over 11 bases. Losses at the gene ends were 5 bases for V and 2 bases for J; bases not matched to a gene: 5. The CDR3 sequence is 15 residues long. Germline V gene lookup returns CDR1 MNHEY and CDR2 SMNVEV (reference sequence). CDR3 bases: TGTGCCAGCAGTCCCCCGGGACAGGGGGCCTACGAGCAGTACTTC. It codes for CASSPPGQGAYEQYF.

The rearrangement joins TRBV3-1 to TRBJ1-2; D is uncertain. V lost 1 base, J lost 2 bases, and 8 bases lay in between. The CDR3 totals 14 residues. CDR1 and CDR2 from the germline V gene are LGHDT and YNNKEL (reference sequence). The CDR3 is CASSQVRVNYGYTF. In DNA, the CDR3 is TGTGCCAGCAGCCAAGTCCGGGTGAACTATGGCTACACCTTC.

This clonotype was seen a single time. V gene TRBV5-1 combines with J gene TRBJ2-7; 8 nucleotides match TRBD1. V lost 2 bases to trimming and J lost 6 bases; unmatched junction nucleotides: 10. This CDR3 is 15 amino acids long. Germline V lookup: CDR1 SGHRS, CDR2 YFSETQ. This CDR3 is CASSLNYGTGGEQYF. The CDR3 nucleotides read TGCGCCAGCAGCTTAAATTACGGGACAGGAGGCGAGCAGTACTTC.

This chain joins TRBV27 and TRBJ1-6; weak D call: TRBD1 (6 bases). V was trimmed by 3 bases and J by 10 bases, leaving 13 bases between them. In germline, CDR1 is MNHEY, CDR2 SMNVEV (reference sequence). CDR3 length: 14 residues. CDR3 bases: TGTGCCAGCAGTTTGGACAGTTGGTACTCACCCCTCCACTTT. It codes for CASSLDSWYSPLHF.